A single sample is the source of the 20 T cell receptor beta chains below, sequenced in a study of read filtering for tumor transcriptome and immune sequencing. The library was built from about 400 ng RNA with molecular barcoded adaptors for alpha/delta and beta/gamma chains. TCRdb re-analysed the reads in MiXCR, keeping a single row per CDR3 protein. In the table there are more than 35,000 distinct CDR3 sequences, 10% to 15% of which are singletons. Sequencing input: a population of CD138-negative cells sorted from bone marrow. All receptors come from a donor aged 40 or older with multiple myeloma.

This rearrangement joins TRBV5-1 to TRBJ1-1; perhaps TRBD1 as D (5 bases). The CDR3 length is 13 residues. With 0 bases removed from V and 9 bases from J, the gap between germline ends came to 12 bases. Germline V lookup: CDR1 SGHRS, CDR2 YFSETQ. The CDR3 DNA sequence: TGCGCCAGCAGCTTGGCCGGGACGGATAAAGCTTTCTTT. It translates to CASSLAGTDKAFF. Variable domain in full (rest from reference TRBV5-1 and TRBJ1-1): KAGVTQTPRYLIKTRGQQVTLSCSPISGHRSVSWYQQTPGQGLQFLFEYFSETQRNKGNFPGRFSGRQFSNSRSEMNVSTLELGDSALYLCASSLAGTDKAFFGQGTRLTVV.

This clonotype was seen a few times. The CDR3 DNA reads TGCAGTGCTAAACGTTTGGGGATCTACGAGCAGTACTTC. Encoded protein: CSAKRLGIYEQYF. V is TRBV20-1 and J is TRBJ2-7, with D uncertain. V was cut by 4 bases and J by 3 bases, with 13 bases left in between. CDR1 and CDR2 (germline): DFQATT, SNEGSKA (reference sequence). The CDR3 is 13 amino acids.

This clonotype was detected ten times or more. The chain carries TRBV7-9 and TRBJ1-1; D uncertain. Germline values: CDR1 SEHNR, CDR2 FQNEAQ (reference sequence). The CDR3 is 13 amino acids. Trimming removed 2 bases from V and 5 bases from J, with 9 bases in between. The CDR3 coding sequence is TGTGCCAGCAGCTTAACAGCCTCGACTGAAGCTTTCTTT. Its translation: CASSLTASTEAFF.

Turning to this clonotype: A much larger clone differs from this one at a single base, so this may be a read error. The J gene is TRBJ2-7, the V gene TRBV7-6; 9 positions match TRBD2. Germline-derived CDR1 and CDR2 are SGHVS and FNYEAQ. The CDR3 sequence is 16 residues long. The CDR3 here is CAGSLARTSVYGEQYF. The DNA of the CDR3 is TGTGCCGGCAGCTTAGCAAGGACTAGCGTCTACGGAGAGCAGTACTTC.

Points on this clonotype: With a far larger clone one base away, a read error is the likely cause. The chain links TRBV11-3 to TRBJ2-7; D ambiguous. The V gene's germline CDR1 is SGHNT and CDR2 YENEEA. There are 14 residues in the CDR3. The V gene lost 2 bases and the J gene lost 2 bases, with 10 bases spanning the gap. For the CDR3, the DNA is TGTGCCAGCAGCTTAACGGACGGCCCCTACGAGCAGTACTTC. It codes for CASSLTDGPYEQYF.

At least ten counts were recorded for this clonotype. The chain combines TRBV11-2 with TRBJ2-7; D perhaps matches TRBD2 (7 bases). The V and J ends lost 3 bases and 0 bases respectively, with 9 bases between them. Germline CDR1 reads SGHAT; CDR2 reads FQNNGV. The CDR3 has 14 amino acids. DNA of the CDR3: TGTGCCAGCAGCTTGGCGGGGGCCTCCTACGAGCAGTACTTC. It is translated as CASSLAGASYEQYF. The whole variable domain, filled in from reference TRBV11-2 and TRBJ2-7, reads EAGVAQSPRYKIIEKRQSVAFWCNPISGHATLYWYQQILGQGPKLLIQFQNNGVVDDSQLPKDRFSAERLKGVDSTLKIQPAKLEDSAVYLCASSLAGASYEQYFGPGTRLTVT.

This clonotype was seen repeatedly, ten times or more. This sequence joins TRBV29-1 and TRBJ2-2; D not resolved. V was trimmed by 3 bases and J by 1 base, leaving 6 bases between them. The germline V gene has CDR1 SQVTM and CDR2 ANQGSEA. The CDR3 loop spans 13 amino acids. CDR3 in DNA: TGCAGCGTTGACGATATGAACACCGGGGAGCTGTTTTTT. It translates to CSVDDMNTGELFF.

This clonotype was seen many times. The chain employs TRBV11-2 and TRBJ2-2; 7 nucleotides line up with TRBD1. Trimming at V came to 7 bases and at J to 4 bases, leaving 9 bases not matched to a gene. The CDR3 totals 15 residues. Germline V lookup: CDR1 SGHAT, CDR2 FQNNGV. The CDR3 nucleotides read TGTGCCAGCATCCTTCGGACAGGTGGCACCGGGGAGCTGTTTTTT. Translating gives CASILRTGGTGELFF.

This clonotype was seen repeatedly, ten times or more. The chain links TRBV7-2 to TRBJ2-7; a possible D gene is TRBD1 (6 bases). With 3 bases removed from V and 1 base from J, the gap between germline ends came to 13 bases. CDR3 length equals 15 residues. Germline CDR1 SGHTA, CDR2 FQGNSA. In DNA, the CDR3 is TGTGCCAGCAGCTTCGACCGGGACATTTCCTACGAGCAGTACTTC. This translates into CASSFDRDISYEQYF.

This clonotype was seen repeatedly, ten times or more. This rearrangement joins TRBV6-5 to TRBJ2-7; no definite D call. This CDR3 contains 11 residues. The germline gives CDR1 MNHEY, CDR2 SVGAGI. The V and J ends lost 0 bases and 6 bases respectively, with 3 bases between them. CDR3 nucleotides: TGTGCCAGCAGTTACTCTGGCGAGCAGTACTTC. It codes for CASSYSGEQYF.

Ten or more counts support this clonotype. This rearrangement joins TRBV11-2 to TRBJ1-5; weak D call: TRBD1 (5 bases). The CDR3 contains 14 residues. CDR1 is SGHAT, CDR2 FQNNGV, per germline. V lost 3 bases and J lost 5, with 11 bases in between. The CDR3 loop reads CASSLGGVHQPQHF. The CDR3 bases are TGTGCCAGCAGCTTGGGGGGGGTTCATCAGCCCCAGCATTTT. Filled out from reference TRBV11-2 and TRBJ1-5, the complete variable domain reads EAGVAQSPRYKIIEKRQSVAFWCNPISGHATLYWYQQILGQGPKLLIQFQNNGVVDDSQLPKDRFSAERLKGVDSTLKIQPAKLEDSAVYLCASSLGGVHQPQHFGDGTRLSIL.

In its sample, this clonotype was seen once. A much more abundant neighbour one base away suggests this may be a read error. The V and J genes are TRBV20-1 and TRBJ2-3, with unresolved D. This CDR3 contains 13 residues. CDR1 is DFQATT and CDR2 is SNEGSKA in the germline V gene (reference sequence). CDR3 DNA sequence: TGCAGTGCTAACAGTCCAAGCACAGATATGCAGTATTTT. This sequence encodes CSANSPSTDMQYF.

This clonotype was recorded at least ten times. The chain couples TRBV9 to TRBJ2-3, with TRBD1 identical over 7 bases. There are 16 residues in the CDR3. The ends lost 0 bases at V and 2 bases at J; junction bases unmatched: 6. Germline loops: CDR1 SGDLS, CDR2 YYNGEE. For the CDR3, the DNA is TGTGCCAGCAGCGTAGTAGGGGGCCGCGCCACAGATACGCAGTATTTT. Protein: CASSVVGGRATDTQYF.

This clonotype was seen more than once but under ten times. J is TRBJ2-3 and V is TRBV13; 7 positions agree with TRBD2. Per germline, CDR1 PRHDT and CDR2 FYEKMQ (reference sequence). J gave up 5 bases and V 3 bases, and 2 bases lay outside the gene matches. The CDR3 sequence is 13 residues long. CDR3 DNA sequence: TGTGCCAGCAGCTTCGGCGGGGGAGATACGCAGTATTTT. It yields the protein CASSFGGGDTQYF.

The chain links TRBV5-5 to TRBJ2-3; 9 nucleotides match TRBD1. V shed 4 bases and J 3 bases; nucleotides not matched to a gene: 3. CDR1 is SGHKS, CDR2 YYEKEE, per germline (reference sequence). The CDR3 runs to 14 residues. CDR3 protein: CASSGQGRTDTQYF. CDR3 bases: TGTGCCAGCAGCGGACAGGGGAGGACAGATACGCAGTATTTT.

The gene calls are TRBV6-5 and TRBJ1-2; D unclear. The CDR3 totals 12 residues. Trimming took 8 bases from V and 8 from J, leaving 15 bases between them. The germline CDR1 and CDR2 sequences are MNHEY and SVGAGI. CDR3 nucleotide sequence: TGTGCCAGCTTTACCCCGATTGTAGGCTACACCTTC. This sequence encodes CASFTPIVGYTF.

This clonotype was counted many times. This sequence joins TRBV27 and TRBJ2-1, with 7 bases fitting TRBD1. Germline V CDR1 and CDR2: MNHEY, SMNVEV (reference sequence). The junction had 5 bases not matched to a gene; V was cut back by 4 bases and J by 8 bases. The CDR3 has 13 amino acids. The CDR3 loop reads CASSWKGAYEQFF. The DNA for the CDR3 is TGTGCCAGCAGTTGGAAGGGGGCCTATGAGCAGTTCTTC.

In its sample, this clonotype was seen many times. The gene calls are TRBV28 and TRBJ2-3, with D possibly being TRBD1 (6 bases). The germline V gene encodes CDR1 MDHEN and CDR2 SYDVKM. V lost 6 bases and J lost 13, with 14 bases in between. This CDR3 region has 11 residues. The CDR3 loop is CASRETKGEYF. The CDR3 bases are TGTGCCAGCAGAGAGACCAAGGGGGAGTATTTT.

This clonotype was counted at least ten times. The chain is built from TRBV18 and TRBJ1-5, with D possibly being TRBD1 (6 bases). This CDR3 has 14 residues. CDR1 KGHSH and CDR2 LQKENI come from the germline V gene. Trimming left V 3 bases short and J 6 bases short, with 12 bases between. The CDR3 loop is CASSPEQGLQPQHF. Here the CDR3 DNA reads TGTGCCAGCTCACCGGAACAGGGCCTTCAGCCCCAGCATTTT.

This clonotype appeared many times. V usage is TRBV7-9 and J usage is TRBJ2-7; 10 nucleotides line up with TRBD1. The germline gives CDR1 SEHNR, CDR2 FQNEAQ (reference sequence). Losses at the gene ends were 1 base for V and 5 bases for J; bases not matched to a gene: 5. This CDR3 comprises 15 residues. The CDR3 protein is CASSLGGQGVHEQYF. The CDR3 region has the DNA TGTGCCAGCAGCTTAGGAGGACAGGGGGTCCACGAGCAGTACTTC.